The 27 T cell receptor beta chains presented below share a single source sample, sequenced in a study of cytomegalovirus exposure and HLA in healthy donors. The PCR employed 60 Vbeta primers together with 13 Jbeta primers. The assay was immunoSEQ multiplex PCR, and TCRdb's table has in-frame clones only and misses some. The data contain roughly 120,000 clones, over 65% of them seen just once; the ten biggest clones take up 4% to 5%. The sequenced sample was PBMCs. These receptors came from a woman aged 40 to 55 in good health and CMV-seropositive.

The rearrangement uses TRBV27 and TRBJ1-2; the D gene is possibly TRBD1 (5 bases). Germline CDR1 is MNHEY and CDR2 is SMNVEV (reference sequence). V dropped 3 bases and J dropped 3 bases, with 20 bases sitting between them. This CDR3 spans 17 amino acids. The CDR3 DNA is TGTGCCAGCAGTTTCTACGGCAGGCAGGGTCAGGACTATGGCTACACCTTC. Protein product: CASSFYGRQGQDYGYTF.

The chain recombines TRBV18 with TRBJ1-2; 11 bases fit TRBD1. V lost 4 bases and J lost 3; bases outside the gene matches: 7. This CDR3 region has 16 residues. Per germline, CDR1 KGHSH and CDR2 LQKENI. The CDR3 DNA sequence: TGTGCCAGCTCACTGATTCCGGGACAGGGGGACTATGGCTACACCTTC. This encodes CASSLIPGQGDYGYTF.

V usage is TRBV11-3 and J usage is TRBJ2-5, with 7 nucleotides matching TRBD2. Germline CDR1 reads SGHNT; CDR2 reads YENEEA. The CDR3 runs to 15 residues. V lost 6 bases, J lost 2 bases, and 9 bases stayed unmatched. The CDR3: CASRSGLYSQETQYF. The CDR3 nucleotides are TGTGCCAGCAGGTCGGGACTATACAGTCAAGAGACCCAGTACTTC.

The chain couples TRBV6-5 to TRBJ1-1, with 8 bases lining up with TRBD1. Trimming removed 5 bases from V and 5 bases from J; junction bases left unmatched: 10. The CDR3 is 15 amino acids. The germline V gene encodes CDR1 MNHEY and CDR2 SVGAGI. The CDR3 DNA is TGTGCCAGCAGTCTTGGGACAGGTTGGGAGACTGAAGCTTTCTTT. This sequence encodes CASSLGTGWETEAFF.

There are a few counts of this clone. V and J are TRBV6-1 and TRBJ2-6; the match to TRBD1 covers 8 bases. The CDR3 spans 12 residues. CDR1 is MNHNS and CDR2 is SASEGT in the germline V gene. V lost 7 bases to trimming and J lost 17 bases; unmatched junction nucleotides: 10. As DNA, the CDR3 is TGTGCCAGCACCCCAGGGGGCTCCGGTATGACTTTC. Its protein product is CASTPGGSGMTF.

CDR3 residues: CASRPGLASPSNIQYF. The CDR3 DNA reads TGTGCCAGCAGACCGGGACTAGCGAGTCCTAGCAACATTCAGTACTTC. This chain joins TRBV7-8 and TRBJ2-4; TRBD2 agrees at 10 bases. V was pared by 6 bases and J by 7 bases, with 12 bases of the junction left unmatched. Looked up from germline, CDR1 is SGHVS and CDR2 is FQNEAQ. The CDR3 is made up of 16 amino acids.

This clone was picked up one time. This chain uses TRBV27 with TRBJ2-3; 7 nucleotides agree with TRBD2. Germline CDR1 is MNHEY and CDR2 is SMNVEV (reference sequence). V shed 2 bases and J 5 bases; nucleotides not matched to a gene: 7. The CDR3 loop spans 15 amino acids. CDR3: CASSLRGVEGDTQYF. For the CDR3, the DNA is TGTGCCAGCAGTTTACGGGGGGTCGAGGGAGATACGCAGTATTTT.

This clone was seen only a few times. The gene calls are TRBV5-1 and TRBJ1-3; a possible D gene is TRBD1 (5 bases). The V end was cut by 4 bases, the J end by 2 bases, with 13 bases between. The germline V gene encodes CDR1 SGHRS and CDR2 YFSETQ. The CDR3 totals 15 residues. DNA for the CDR3: TGCGCCAGCAGCCCGGGAGACAGTACTGGAAACACCATATATTTT. Protein sequence: CASSPGDSTGNTIYF. Using reference TRBV5-1 and TRBJ1-3 for the parts outside the CDR3, the full variable domain is KAGVTQTPRYLIKTRGQQVTLSCSPISGHRSVSWYQQTPGQGLQFLFEYFSETQRNKGNFPGRFSGRQFSNSRSEMNVSTLELGDSALYLCASSPGDSTGNTIYFGEGSWLTVV.

This clone was counted only a few times. This chain connects TRBV28 to TRBJ2-5, with 9 bases identical to TRBD2. V was pared by 3 bases and J by 5 bases, with 7 bases of the junction left unmatched. There are 15 residues in the CDR3. From germline, CDR1 is MDHEN and CDR2 SYDVKM. The CDR3: CASSFGGRAHETQYF. The CDR3 coding sequence is TGTGCCAGCAGTTTCGGCGGGAGGGCCCATGAGACCCAGTACTTC.

The rearrangement links TRBV5-1 to TRBJ1-2; 11 bases match TRBD1. Trimming removed 0 bases from V and 5 bases from J; junction bases left unmatched: 6. Germline V gives CDR1 SGHRS, CDR2 YFSETQ. The CDR3 extends over 16 amino acids. CDR3 amino acids: CASSLDGTGGWYGYTF. DNA for the CDR3: TGCGCCAGCAGCTTGGACGGGACAGGGGGTTGGTATGGCTACACCTTC.

The chain couples TRBV5-1 to TRBJ1-2; tentatively, D is TRBD1 (6 bases). The CDR3 sequence is 15 residues long. Trimming stripped 2 bases from V and 2 bases from J, with 13 bases between. Per the germline V gene, CDR1 is SGHRS and CDR2 is YFSETQ. The chain's CDR3 is CASSLETTGNYGYTF. The DNA for the CDR3 is TGCGCCAGCAGCTTAGAGACTACAGGGAACTATGGCTACACCTTC.

This clone was counted between two and nine times. DNA of the CDR3: TGTGCCAGCAGTGTGGCTAGCGGGAGCACAGATACGCAGTATTTT. Its translation: CASSVASGSTDTQYF. The rearrangement joins TRBV6-4 to TRBJ2-3; 8 bases are a match to TRBD2. Germline CDR1 MRHNA, CDR2 SNTAGT. This CDR3 spans 15 amino acids. V lost 4 bases and J lost 0; bases outside the gene matches: 3.

This sequence joins TRBV5-4 and TRBJ1-1; 8 bases are a match to TRBD1. This CDR3 contains 15 residues. J gave up 0 bases and V 4 bases, and 5 bases lay outside the gene matches. CDR1 is SGHNT, CDR2 YYREEE, per germline (reference sequence). CDR3 sequence reads: CASSPGGVMNTEAFF. The CDR3 nucleotides are TGTGCCAGCAGCCCAGGGGGCGTGATGAACACTGAAGCTTTCTTT.

The V and J genes are TRBV5-1 and TRBJ2-1; TRBD2 aligns across 8 bases. Trimming took 1 base from V and 3 from J; bases not matched to a gene: 3. Per the germline V gene, CDR1 is SGHRS and CDR2 is YFSETQ. CDR3 length equals 15 residues. The CDR3 loop reads CASSLSGGYYNEQFF. The CDR3 nucleotides are TGCGCCAGCAGCTTGTCGGGGGGGTACTACAATGAGCAGTTCTTC.

The rearrangement joins TRBV5-6 to TRBJ2-1, with a possible D match to TRBD2 (5 bases). CDR1 is SGHDT and CDR2 is YYEEEE in the germline V gene. The CDR3 is 15 residues long. Trimming shortened V by 2 bases and J by 7 bases, and 16 bases separated the two germline ends. The CDR3 reads CASSFPRQSGNEQFF. The CDR3 coding sequence is TGTGCCAGCAGCTTCCCCCGCCAAAGCGGAAATGAGCAGTTCTTC.

The J gene is TRBJ2-3, the V gene TRBV5-1; 16 bases are shared with TRBD2. With 4 bases clipped from V and 5 bases from J, the junction kept 10 bases outside the gene matches. CDR1 is SGHRS, CDR2 YFSETQ, per germline. The CDR3 loop spans 18 amino acids. CDR3 nucleotides: TGCGCCAGCAGCCCGGGACTAGCGGGAGGGCCTTGGGAAGATACGCAGTATTTT. Residues: CASSPGLAGGPWEDTQYF.

The table lists this clone with a count of one. The gene calls are TRBV4-3 and TRBJ1-2, with TRBD1 as a possible D gene (6 bases). The germline V and J ends were trimmed by 0 bases and 1 base, with 12 bases remaining between them. The CDR3 spans 16 residues. The germline CDR1 and CDR2 sequences are LGHNA and YSLEER. This chain's CDR3 is CASSQELQGNNYGYTF. The CDR3 DNA reads TGCGCCAGCAGCCAAGAACTACAGGGAAATAACTATGGCTACACCTTC.

This clone was found a few times. The same CDR3 is also encoded by other DNA sequences in this sample. This sequence joins TRBV9 and TRBJ1-2; no reliable D call. CDR3 size: 12 residues. The ends were cut back, 4 bases at V and 2 bases at J, with 6 bases in the middle. CDR1 SGDLS and CDR2 YYNGEE come from the germline V gene. The CDR3 DNA sequence: TGTGCCAGCAGCTTAGCGAACTATGGCTACACCTTC. This encodes CASSLANYGYTF.

This clone was recorded a few times. The genes are TRBV6-5 and TRBJ1-2; tentatively, D is TRBD1 (5 bases). The CDR3 length is 11 residues. Germline CDR1 reads MNHEY; CDR2 reads SVGAGI. Trimming cost V 7 bases and J 5 bases, with 8 bases left between them. CDR3 coding DNA: TGTGCCAGCACGCAGGGATATGGCTACACCTTC. This gives the protein CASTQGYGYTF.

The chain carries TRBV14 and TRBJ2-1, with 8 bases matching TRBD1. This CDR3 spans 15 amino acids. The germline V gene has CDR1 SGHDN and CDR2 FVKESK. The V gene end was trimmed by 3 bases and the J gene end by 4 bases; junction bases not matched to a gene: 5. CDR3 nucleotides: TGTGCCAGCAGCCACGGACAGGGACCGTACAATGAGCAGTTCTTC. Translating gives CASSHGQGPYNEQFF.

The chain uses TRBV7-3 and TRBJ2-3; D not resolved. This CDR3 spans 15 amino acids. Germline loops: CDR1 SGHTA, CDR2 FQGTGA. V lost 3 bases, J lost 0 bases, and 10 bases lay in between. CDR3 nucleotides: TGTGCCAGCAGCTTGGTTTTTACTAGCACAGATACGCAGTATTTT. It translates to CASSLVFTSTDTQYF.

The chain recombines TRBV5-1 with TRBJ2-5; 11 bases are shared with TRBD1. The J call may be incorrect, as the DNA end agrees better with TRBJ2-7. CDR1 SGHRS and CDR2 YFSETQ come from the germline V gene. CDR3 length equals 14 residues. CDR3 sequence: CASSGTGGSYEQYF. As DNA, the CDR3 is TGCGCCAGCAGCGGGACAGGGGGCTCCTACGAGCAGTACTTC.

This clone appeared a single time. The chain uses TRBV25-1 and TRBJ1-2, with D hard to call. Per the germline V gene, CDR1 is MGHDK and CDR2 is SYGVNS. Trimming left V 2 bases short and J 4 bases short, with 5 bases between. The CDR3 consists of 12 residues. This CDR3 reads CASSEGSYGYTF. CDR3 sequence (DNA): TGTGCCAGCAGTGAAGGCAGCTATGGCTACACCTTC.

The chain joins TRBV2 to TRBJ1-5; TRBD1 matches 7 bases. The CDR3 extends over 15 amino acids. Trimming cost V 5 bases and J 0 bases; bases outside gene matches: 4. Germline V lookup: CDR1 SNHLY, CDR2 FYNNEI. The CDR3 sequence is CASSKTGNSNQPQHF. CDR3 DNA: TGTGCCAGCAGTAAGACAGGGAATAGCAATCAGCCCCAGCATTTT.

The chain couples TRBV4-1 to TRBJ1-3; 7 bases line up with TRBD1. The V gene end was trimmed by 3 bases and the J gene end by 4 bases; junction bases not matched to a gene: 6. This CDR3 has 15 residues. CDR1 MGHRA and CDR2 YSYEKL come from the germline V gene. CDR3 sequence reads: CASSHARQGGNTIYF. As DNA, the CDR3 is TGCGCCAGCAGCCACGCCCGACAGGGCGGAAACACCATATATTTT.

Worth noting for this clone: The junction does not match germline at one end; this may be a read error. The chain couples TRBV5-6 to TRBJ1-1; D is undetermined. CDR3 length: 13 amino acids. The germline V gene has CDR1 SGHDT and CDR2 YYEEEE. The CDR3 region is CASSGGVKTEAFF. The CDR3 nucleotides are TGTGCCAGCAGCGGCGGGGTGAAGACTGAAGCTTTCTTT.

The chain links TRBV11-2 to TRBJ1-6, with unresolved D. V dropped 5 bases and J dropped 9 bases, with 8 bases sitting between them. The V gene's germline CDR1 is SGHAT and CDR2 FQNNGV. The CDR3 is 12 residues long. The CDR3 reads CASSPPVSPLHF. In nucleotides, the CDR3 is TGTGCCAGCAGCCCCCCCGTTTCACCCCTCCACTTT.